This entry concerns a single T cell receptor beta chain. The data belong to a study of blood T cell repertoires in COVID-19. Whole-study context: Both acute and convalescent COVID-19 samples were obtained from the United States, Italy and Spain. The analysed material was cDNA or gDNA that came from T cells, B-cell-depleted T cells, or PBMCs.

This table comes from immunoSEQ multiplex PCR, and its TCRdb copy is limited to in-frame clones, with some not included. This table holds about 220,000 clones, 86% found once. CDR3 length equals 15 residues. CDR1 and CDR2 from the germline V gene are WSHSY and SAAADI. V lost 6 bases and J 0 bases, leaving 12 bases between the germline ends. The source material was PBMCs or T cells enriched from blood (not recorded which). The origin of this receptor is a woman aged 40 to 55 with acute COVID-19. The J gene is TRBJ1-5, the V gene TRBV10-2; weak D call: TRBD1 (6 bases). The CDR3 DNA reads TGCGCCAGCAGCCCGGACAGCCCTAGCAATCAGCCCCAGCATTTT. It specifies CASSPDSPSNQPQHF.